The 5 T cell receptor beta chains below come from one sample, sequenced in a study of cytomegalovirus exposure and HLA in healthy donors. The PCR ran on 60 Vbeta and 13 Jbeta primers. The repertoire was sequenced with immunoSEQ multiplex PCR; TCRdb's copy has only in-frame clones and lacks some. This table has 130,000 or so clones, 70% to 85% appearing once. Sequencing was performed on PBMCs. These receptors originate from a man between 18 and 35 years old in good health and CMV-seronegative.

The V gene is TRBV5-1, the J gene TRBJ1-4, with TRBD1 matching over 8 bases. V lost 4 bases, J lost 8 bases, and 7 bases stayed unmatched. The germline CDR1 and CDR2 sequences are SGHRS and YFSETQ. This CDR3 comprises 14 residues. The CDR3 sequence: CASSLDREGEKLFF. CDR3 in DNA: TGCGCCAGCAGCCTGGACAGGGAGGGGGAAAAACTGTTTTTT.

The J gene is TRBJ2-7, the V gene TRBV6-5, with 11 nucleotides matching TRBD1. V was pared by 1 base and J by 6 bases, with 2 bases of the junction left unmatched. CDR3 length equals 14 residues. Per the germline V gene, CDR1 is MNHEY and CDR2 is SVGAGI. The CDR3 DNA reads as TGTGCCAGCAGTTACTTCGGGACAGGGGGCGAGCAGTACTTC. Residues: CASSYFGTGGEQYF.

This clone was detected a few times. The V call is TRBV11-3, the J call TRBJ2-2; possible D gene TRBD2, 5 bases. The germline V gene has CDR1 SGHNT and CDR2 YENEEA. This CDR3 has 13 amino acids. Trimming took 5 bases from V and 7 from J, leaving 11 bases between them. CDR3 DNA: TGTGCCAGCAGCCGTCCGGGGATCGGGGAGCTGTTTTTT. This sequence encodes CASSRPGIGELFF.

The chain links TRBV11-2 to TRBJ1-1, with D tentatively TRBD1 (6 bases). Per germline, CDR1 SGHAT and CDR2 FQNNGV. V lost 2 bases, J lost 8 bases, and 21 bases lay in between. This CDR3 is 16 amino acids long. The CDR3 coding sequence is TGTGCCAGCAGCTTAAGCAGGGGATACCCCTGGGACGAAGCTTTCTTT. Amino acid sequence: CASSLSRGYPWDEAFF.

This chain links TRBV21-1 with TRBJ2-7; TRBD1, the D gene given by the table, was not confirmed from the DNA. TRBV21-1 is listed as a pseudogene. The CDR3 consists of 13 residues. CDR3 loop: CASSKVRDRVWYF. The CDR3 nucleotides read TGTGCCAGCAGCAAAGTCCGGGACAGGGTCTGGTACTTC.